These T cell receptor beta chains were read from a single sample in a study of cytomegalovirus exposure and HLA in healthy donors. Assay used: immunoSEQ multiplex PCR; TCRdb lists only in-frame clones, some missing. The sample consists of 110,000 to 150,000 clones, approximately 78% of them appearing once. Sequenced input: PBMCs. The receptors originated from a woman aged 40 to 55 in good health and CMV-seropositive. Both conserved end residues are part of each CDR3. A D gene is named only where the DNA matches it firmly. Only part of the rows carry a size: once, few, many, or a class if the clone is expanded.

v_call	d_call	j_call	clone_size	cdr3_aa	cdr3_nt
TRBV13	.	TRBJ2-1	.	CASSSPRLPYNEQFF	TGTGCCAGCAGCTCCCCCAGGTTGCCCTACAATGAGCAGTTCTTC
TRBV4-1	TRBD2	TRBJ2-7	.	CASSQESLAGAGEQYF	TGCGCCAGCAGCCAAGAGTCCCTAGCGGGAGCCGGCGAGCAGTACTTC
TRBV9	TRBD1	TRBJ1-1	.	CASSSGQMNTEAFF	TGTGCCAGCAGCTCGGGACAGATGAACACTGAAGCTTTCTTT
TRBV5-4	.	TRBJ2-3	.	CASSFHTDTQYF	TGTGCCAGCAGCTTCCACACAGATACGCAGTATTTT
TRBV7-9	TRBD1	TRBJ1-2	.	CASSADPGGGSPYGYTF	TGTGCCAGCAGCGCCGACCCAGGGGGCGGCTCTCCTTATGGCTACACCTTC
TRBV5-6	.	TRBJ1-1	.	CASSLAPLNTEAFF	TGTGCCAGCAGCTTGGCCCCTTTGAACACTGAAGCTTTCTTT
TRBV7-2	TRBD1	TRBJ1-1	.	CASSLGPDRGVWTEAFF	TGTGCCAGCAGCTTAGGCCCGGACAGGGGGGTATGGACTGAAGCTTTCTTT
TRBV7-9	TRBD2	TRBJ2-1	.	CSSSQRESAYNEQFF	TGTTCCAGCAGTCAGCGGGAATCTGCCTACAATGAGCAGTTCTTC
TRBV7-9	TRBD2	TRBJ2-5	.	CASSPRLAGAETQYF	TGTGCCAGCAGCCCAAGACTAGCGGGAGCGGAGACCCAGTACTTC
TRBV7-2	.	TRBJ1-2	.	CASSLARDYGYTF	TGTGCCAGCAGCTTAGCCAGGGACTATGGCTACACCTTC
TRBV7-2	.	TRBJ2-7	few	CASSLVFGGTYEQYF	TGTGCCAGCAGCTTAGTGTTCGGGGGAACCTACGAGCAGTACTTC
TRBV5-1	TRBD2	TRBJ2-5	once	CASSVAGGQETQYF	TGCGCCAGCAGCGTAGCGGGGGGGCAAGAGACCCAGTACTTC
TRBV28	.	TRBJ2-2	.	CASSLFGGTGELFF	TGTGCCAGCAGTTTATTTGGCGGTACCGGGGAGCTGTTTTTT
TRBV2	TRBD2	TRBJ2-3	.	CASSPGLAGGPTDTQYF	TGTGCCAGCAGTCCCGGACTAGCGGGAGGGCCAACAGATACGCAGTATTTT
TRBV2	TRBD1	TRBJ1-1	.	CASSNGDRGNTEAFF	TGTGCCAGCAGTAATGGGGACAGGGGGAACACTGAAGCTTTCTTT
TRBV7-3	.	TRBJ2-1	.	CASSSRTLPSSYNEQFF	TGTGCCAGCAGCTCTAGGACTTTACCGAGCTCCTACAATGAGCAGTTCTTC
TRBV7-2	TRBD1	TRBJ2-3	.	CASSFPGTEPSTDTQYF	TGTGCCAGCAGCTTCCCCGGGACAGAGCCTAGCACAGATACGCAGTATTTT
TRBV4-3	.	TRBJ1-4	few	CASSQDPGPEKLFF	TGCGCCAGCAGCCAAGATCCTGGCCCCGAAAAACTGTTTTTT
TRBV5-1	TRBD1	TRBJ2-3	.	CASRLTGTGSTDTQYF	TGCGCCAGCCGACTGACCGGGACAGGGAGCACAGATACGCAGTATTTT
TRBV12-5	.	TRBJ1-1	.	CASGPSRGTEAFF	TGTGCTAGTGGTCCTTCCAGGGGCACTGAAGCTTTCTTT
TRBV18	.	TRBJ2-1	.	CASSPPGGGAPWQFF	TGTGCCAGCTCACCACCGGGTGGGGGGGCACCCTGGCAGTTCTTC
TRBV6-1	.	TRBJ1-5	.	CAISEVGGQGNQPQHF	TGTGCCATCAGTGAGGTCGGAGGGCAGGGCAATCAGCCCCAGCATTTT
TRBV28	TRBD2	TRBJ2-7	.	CASRIAGGAFEQYF	TGTGCCAGCAGAATAGCGGGCGGAGCGTTCGAGCAGTACTTC
TRBV6-5	.	TRBJ1-6	few	CASSYVGQYNSPLHF	TGTGCCAGCAGTTACGTCGGACAGTATAATTCACCCCTCCACTTT
TRBV11-2	.	TRBJ1-5	once	CASSLGYNQPQHF	TGTGCCAGCAGCTTAGGTTATAATCAGCCCCAGCATTTT
TRBV25-1	.	TRBJ1-2	.	CASRDSRPNGYTF	TGTGCCAGCAGGGACTCTCGGCCGAATGGCTACACCTTC
TRBV12-5	.	TRBJ2-2	.	CASGRGGGTGELFF	TGTGCTAGTGGTCGGGGAGGGGGCACCGGGGAGCTGTTTTTT
TRBV4-1	TRBD1	TRBJ2-7	.	CASSQWTGGLYEQYF	TGCGCCAGCAGCCAGTGGACAGGGGGCCTCTACGAGCAGTACTTC
TRBV6-5	.	TRBJ2-7	few	CASSYERSSYEQYF	TGTGCCAGCAGTTACGAGCGAAGCTCCTACGAGCAGTACTTC
TRBV5-1	.	TRBJ2-2	.	CASSNGQTTGELFF	TGCGCCAGCAGCAACGGACAGACTACCGGGGAGCTGTTTTTT
TRBV9	.	TRBJ1-5	.	CASSPTVGQPQHF	TGTGCCAGCAGCCCCACAGTTGGGCAGCCCCAGCATTTT
TRBV7-8	TRBD2	TRBJ2-7	.	CASSLATSGMEYEQYF	TGTGCCAGCAGCTTAGCGACTAGCGGGATGGAATACGAGCAGTACTTC
TRBV6-1	.	TRBJ2-1	.	CASRAGTTGSNEQFF	TGTGCCAGCAGGGCCGGGACAACGGGCTCCAATGAGCAGTTCTTC
TRBV19	.	TRBJ1-4	few	CASSPHRATNEKLFF	TGTGCCAGTAGTCCCCACAGAGCAACTAATGAAAAACTGTTTTTT
TRBV7-3	TRBD1	TRBJ1-5	.	CASSPSGGGQPQHF	TGTGCCAGCAGCCCATCAGGGGGCGGGCAGCCCCAGCATTTT
TRBV6-5	TRBD1	TRBJ1-1	.	CASSGQGQTEAFF	TGTGCCAGCAGCGGACAGGGTCAAACTGAAGCTTTCTTT
TRBV29-1	.	TRBJ2-5	.	CSVEANRAETQYF	TGCAGCGTTGAGGCCAACAGGGCAGAGACCCAGTACTTC
TRBV4-3	.	TRBJ1-4	.	CASSQVTGMNEKLFF	TGCGCCAGCAGCCAGGTGACAGGCATGAATGAAAAACTGTTTTTT